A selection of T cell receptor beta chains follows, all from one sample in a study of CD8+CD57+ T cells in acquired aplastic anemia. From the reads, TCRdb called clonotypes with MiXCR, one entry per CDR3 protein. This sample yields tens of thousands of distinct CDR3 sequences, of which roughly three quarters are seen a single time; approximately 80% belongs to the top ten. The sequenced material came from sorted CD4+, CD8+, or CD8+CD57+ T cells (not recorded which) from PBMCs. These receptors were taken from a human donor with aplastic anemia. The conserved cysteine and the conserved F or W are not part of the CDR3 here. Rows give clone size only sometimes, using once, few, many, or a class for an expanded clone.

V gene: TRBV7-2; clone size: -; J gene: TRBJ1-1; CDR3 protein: ASSFGMNTEAF
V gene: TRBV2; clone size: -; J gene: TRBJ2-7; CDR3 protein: ASSEYYEQY
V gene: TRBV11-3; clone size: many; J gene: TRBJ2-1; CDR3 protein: ASSLGTHRQF
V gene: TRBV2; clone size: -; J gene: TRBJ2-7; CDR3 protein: ASRGTVRGEQY
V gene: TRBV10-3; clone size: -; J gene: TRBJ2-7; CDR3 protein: ASSGFSGGPLVEQY
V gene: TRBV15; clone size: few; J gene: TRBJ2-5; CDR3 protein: ATSRVGREETQY
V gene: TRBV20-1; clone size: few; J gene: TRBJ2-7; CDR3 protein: SARDLSYEQY
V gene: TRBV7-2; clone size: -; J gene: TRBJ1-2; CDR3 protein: ASSPRGSYGYT
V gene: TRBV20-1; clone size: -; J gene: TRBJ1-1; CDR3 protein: SARTEGSLNTEAF
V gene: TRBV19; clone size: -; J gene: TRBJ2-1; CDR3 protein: AIARTSGDNEQF
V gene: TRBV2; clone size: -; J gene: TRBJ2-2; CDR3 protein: ASRADASTGELF
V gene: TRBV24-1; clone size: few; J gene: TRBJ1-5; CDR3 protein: ATSDADRDNQPQH
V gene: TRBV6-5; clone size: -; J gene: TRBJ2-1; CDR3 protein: ASSESSYNEQF
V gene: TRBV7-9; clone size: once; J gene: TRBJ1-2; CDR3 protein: ASSQGQGPPLGYT
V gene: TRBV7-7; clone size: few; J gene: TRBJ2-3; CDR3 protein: ASSTGLALGDTQY
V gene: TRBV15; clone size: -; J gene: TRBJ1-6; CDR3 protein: ATSREGRSNSPLH
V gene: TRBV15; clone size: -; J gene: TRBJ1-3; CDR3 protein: ATSRESTGTVGNTIY
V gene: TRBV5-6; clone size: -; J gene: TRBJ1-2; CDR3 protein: ASSLVGRGNYGYT
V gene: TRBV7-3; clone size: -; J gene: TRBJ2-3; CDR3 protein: ASSYQTPDTQY
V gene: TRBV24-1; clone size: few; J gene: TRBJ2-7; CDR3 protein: ATSDGGTYEQY
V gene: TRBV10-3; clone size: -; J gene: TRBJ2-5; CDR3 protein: AIGTGGGRETQY
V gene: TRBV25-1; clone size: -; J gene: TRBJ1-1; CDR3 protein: ASSELRGVSTEAF
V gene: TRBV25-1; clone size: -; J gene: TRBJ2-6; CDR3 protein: ASSEWGTGANVLT
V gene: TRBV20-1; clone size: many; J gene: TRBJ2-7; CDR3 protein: SARETGTYEQY